What follows are 26 T cell receptor beta chains derived from one specimen sequenced in a study of control samples from healthy donors and cancer patients. TCRdb keeps only in-frame clones here, not all; method: immunoSEQ multiplex PCR. The table has 80,000 to 100,000 clones, 80% to 95% seen once; the top ten hold 3%. Sequenced material: blood. These receptors originate from a human donor in good health. The donor label of this sample is uncertain.

In this sample, this clone turned up once. V is TRBV9 and J is TRBJ2-2, with D uncertain. CDR1 and CDR2 from the germline V gene are SGDLS and YYNGEE. The V end lost 4 bases, the J end lost 0 bases, and 13 bases lay between the germline ends. The CDR3 is made up of 16 amino acids. CDR3 residues: CASSPLVGTNTGELFF. The CDR3 DNA is TGTGCCAGCAGCCCCCTTGTAGGTACGAACACCGGGGAGCTGTTTTTT.

The chain combines TRBV9 with TRBJ1-2, with a possible D match to TRBD1 (5 bases). This CDR3 is built from 16 residues. Germline-derived CDR1 and CDR2 are SGDLS and YYNGEE. Trimming removed 3 bases at V and 4 bases at J, with 19 bases between. Here the CDR3 DNA reads TGTGCCAGCAGCGATTCGGGGCCCTCGGACGGCTATGGCTACACCTTC. It encodes CASSDSGPSDGYGYTF.

The V call is TRBV12-3 or TRBV12-4, the J call TRBJ1-1; tentative D call: TRBD1 (6 bases). The CDR3 has 13 amino acids. The germline V and J ends were trimmed by 3 bases and 1 base, with 6 bases remaining between them. DNA of the CDR3: TGTGCCAGCAGTTTGGGACAGAACACTGAAGCTTTCTTT. Protein: CASSLGQNTEAFF.

The chain couples TRBV6-6 to TRBJ1-3; unclear D gene. V was pared by 0 bases and J by 3 bases, with 6 bases between. The germline CDR1 and CDR2 sequences are MNHNY and SVGAGI (reference sequence). This CDR3 is built from 14 residues. The CDR3 is CASSYSTGGNTIYF. CDR3 coding DNA: TGTGCCAGCAGTTACTCGACGGGTGGAAACACCATATATTTT.

This clone was seen a few times. The chain links TRBV6-1 to TRBJ1-2, with D unresolved. Trimming removed 3 bases from V and 7 bases from J, with 6 bases in between. Germline-derived CDR1 and CDR2 are MNHNS and SASEGT. This CDR3 region has 11 residues. In DNA form, the CDR3 reads TGTGCCAGCAGTGAGGGATTTGGCTACACCTTC. It encodes CASSEGFGYTF.

This clone was seen a single time. The chain employs TRBV6-1 and TRBJ2-1; 14 bases match TRBD2. Germline V lookup: CDR1 MNHNS, CDR2 SASEGT. The CDR3 is 17 amino acids. The trim removed 1 base at V and 10 bases at J, leaving 9 bases unmatched. The CDR3 sequence: CASSEVVTSGGAGEQFF. The CDR3 bases are TGTGCCAGCAGTGAAGTTGTGACTAGCGGGGGGGCAGGCGAGCAGTTCTTC.

The chain joins TRBV5-3 to TRBJ2-1, with 12 bases aligning to TRBD2. TRBV5-3 belongs to the ORF category, with a function that is uncertain. With V trimmed by 0 bases and J by 10 bases, 2 bases remained unmatched. This CDR3 comprises 14 residues. This CDR3 reads CARSLGTSGNEQFF. The CDR3 DNA follows: TGTGCCAGAAGCTTGGGGACTAGCGGGAACGAGCAGTTCTTC.

The CDR3 region has the DNA TGTGCCAGCAGCGGGGGCATCTCCTACAATGAGCAGTTCTTC. Protein product: CASSGGISYNEQFF. The chain links TRBV3-1 (or the pseudogene TRBV3-2) to TRBJ2-1; possibly TRBD1 for D (6 bases). The CDR3 length is 14 residues. Trimming removed 5 bases from V and 0 bases from J, with 8 bases in between. The V gene's germline CDR1 is LGHDT and CDR2 YNNKEL (reference sequence).

This clone has a single count. This chain links TRBV7-9 with TRBJ2-5; no clear D. CDR3 length equals 13 residues. Trimming stripped 4 bases from V and 5 bases from J, with 11 bases between. Germline assignment: CDR1 SEHNR and CDR2 FQNEAQ (reference sequence). The CDR3 DNA is TGTGCCAGCAGCTACCTACCACCGGAGACCCAGTACTTC. It translates to CASSYLPPETQYF. Drawing the rest from reference TRBV7-9 and TRBJ2-5, the complete variable domain is DTGVSQNPRHKITKRGQNVTFRCDPISEHNRLYWYRQTLGQGPEFLTYFQNEAQLEKSRLLSDRFSAERPKGSFSTLEIQRTEQGDSAMYLCASSYLPPETQYFGPGTRLLVL.

A remark on this clone: The same CDR3 arises from other DNA sequences in this sample as well. The chain joins TRBV3-1 (or the pseudogene TRBV3-2) to TRBJ1-5, with D unclear. Trimming took 1 base from V and 2 from J, leaving 6 bases between them. The V gene's germline CDR1 is LGHDT and CDR2 YNNKEL (reference sequence). The CDR3 loop spans 14 amino acids. The DNA for the CDR3 is TGTGCCAGCAGCCAAGGCAGTGGCAATCAGCCCCAGCATTTT. Translating it yields CASSQGSGNQPQHF.

The chain links TRBV5-4 to TRBJ2-7; 8 bases agree with TRBD2. V dropped 2 bases and J dropped 7; count of bases not matched to a gene: 5. The germline CDR1 and CDR2 sequences are SGHNT and YYREEE (reference sequence). The CDR3 contains 13 residues. CDR3 sequence reads: CASSLATSGEQYF. The CDR3 DNA follows: TGTGCCAGCAGCTTAGCTACTAGCGGTGAGCAGTACTTC.

The chain couples TRBV10-3 to TRBJ1-2; D remains unclear. V lost 5 bases and J lost 2, with 3 bases in between. The CDR3 consists of 11 residues. Germline V gene data show CDR1 as ENHRY and CDR2 as SYGVKD. CDR3 DNA: TGTGCCATCAGTTCCAACTATGGCTACACCTTC. It codes for CAISSNYGYTF.

The chain links TRBV29-1 to TRBJ2-1; no reliable D call. V lost 5 bases to trimming and J lost 5 bases, with 7 bases between them. The CDR3 consists of 11 residues. The germline CDR1 and CDR2 sequences are SQVTM and ANQGSEA. In DNA, the CDR3 is TGCAGCGTTAACGATAACAATGAGCAGTTCTTC. This encodes CSVNDNNEQFF.

The chain links TRBV7-2 to TRBJ1-1; D uncertain. V was clipped by 1 base and J by 5 bases, with 8 bases between them. Germline values: CDR1 SGHTA, CDR2 FQGNSA. CDR3 length: 13 amino acids. The CDR3 loop is CASSLDRRTEAFF. The CDR3 coding sequence is TGTGCCAGCAGCTTAGATAGGAGAACTGAAGCTTTCTTT.

This chain connects TRBV18 to TRBJ2-1, with D uncertain. This CDR3 has 14 amino acids. Germline CDR1 reads KGHSH; CDR2 reads LQKENI. V lost 3 bases and J lost 4, with 10 bases in between. In DNA form, the CDR3 reads TGTGCCAGCTCACCGAACCCCAGTTACAATGAGCAGTTCTTC. Protein product: CASSPNPSYNEQFF.

This chain links TRBV10-3 with TRBJ1-5; possibly TRBD1 for D (6 bases). CDR1 and CDR2 from the germline V gene are ENHRY and SYGVKD. This CDR3 is built from 16 residues. V dropped 3 bases and J dropped 3 bases, with 15 bases sitting between them. In DNA, the CDR3 is TGTGCCATCAGTGACTCAAACGGACAGCTCAATCAGCCCCAGCATTTT. Protein product: CAISDSNGQLNQPQHF.

This chain uses TRBV19 with TRBJ2-5; the D call may be TRBD1 or TRBD2 (5 bases each). The CDR3 contains 16 residues. The germline V and J ends were trimmed by 3 bases and 2 bases, with 16 bases remaining between them. Germline V gene lookup returns CDR1 LNHDA and CDR2 SQIVND (reference sequence). CDR3 coding DNA: TGTGCCAGTAGTATCACACGGGGCTCGGCGCAAGAGACCCAGTACTTC. Translation gives CASSITRGSAQETQYF. The full variable domain, with the rest looked up from reference TRBV19 and TRBJ2-5, is DGGITQSPKYLFRKEGQNVTLSCEQNLNHDAMYWYRQDPGQGLRLIYYSQIVNDFQKGDIAEGYSVSREKKESFPLTVTSAQKNPTAFYLCASSITRGSAQETQYFGPGTRLLVL.

V and J are TRBV3-1 (or the pseudogene TRBV3-2) and TRBJ1-3, with D tentatively TRBD1 (5 bases). Germline assignment: CDR1 LGHDT and CDR2 YNNKEL (reference sequence). This CDR3 is 15 amino acids long. Trimming cost V 0 bases and J 1 base, with 7 bases left between them. Here the CDR3 DNA reads TGTGCCAGCAGCCAAGATCGGGGGTCTGGAAACACCATATATTTT. It yields the protein CASSQDRGSGNTIYF.

J is TRBJ2-2 and V is TRBV2, with 7 bases lining up with TRBD1. Germline V gene data show CDR1 as SNHLY and CDR2 as FYNNEI. Trimming removed 6 bases from V and 0 bases from J; junction bases left unmatched: 4. The CDR3 extends over 15 amino acids. CDR3 bases: TGTGCCAGCAGATGGGACAGCCCGAACACCGGGGAGCTGTTTTTT. Translation: CASRWDSPNTGELFF.

This clone was picked up one time. The rearrangement joins TRBV18 to TRBJ2-5; 12 bases fit TRBD1. The CDR3 runs 18 residues. Germline V CDR1 and CDR2: KGHSH, LQKENI. Germline trimming cut 6 bases from V and 3 bases from J; bases unmatched to any gene: 14. The CDR3, as DNA: TGTGCCAGCTCGCCGATCTTTCCGGGACAGGGGGCCGAAGAGACCCAGTACTTC. It yields the protein CASSPIFPGQGAEETQYF.

J is TRBJ1-1 and V is TRBV4-2; TRBD1 matches at 7 bases. This CDR3 spans 13 amino acids. With 2 bases clipped from V and 8 bases from J, the junction kept 5 bases outside the gene matches. Germline V gene sequence: CDR1 LGHNA, CDR2 YNFKEQ. CDR3 in DNA: TGTGCCAGCAGCCAACTACCGGGACAGGAAGCTTTCTTT. Translation gives CASSQLPGQEAFF.

The J gene is TRBJ2-5, the V gene TRBV2; D possibly corresponds to TRBD2 (6 bases). With 1 base removed from V and 2 bases from J, the gap between germline ends came to 11 bases. Germline CDR1 is SNHLY and CDR2 is FYNNEI. The CDR3 loop spans 15 amino acids. CDR3 DNA: TGTGCCAGCAGTGAAGGGGGGGATCTGCAAGAGACCCAGTACTTC. Its protein product is CASSEGGDLQETQYF.

The chain combines TRBV7-9 with TRBJ2-1, with 9 bases that match TRBD2. V shed 5 bases and J 8 bases; nucleotides not matched to a gene: 10. CDR1 is SEHNR and CDR2 is FQNEAQ in the germline V gene (reference sequence). CDR3 length: 15 residues. Here the CDR3 reads CASSHRRGGRDEQFF. The CDR3 nucleotides are TGTGCCAGCAGCCACCGGCGGGGGGGCCGAGATGAGCAGTTCTTC. Full variable domain (missing parts from reference TRBV7-9 and TRBJ2-1): DTGVSQNPRHKITKRGQNVTFRCDPISEHNRLYWYRQTLGQGPEFLTYFQNEAQLEKSRLLSDRFSAERPKGSFSTLEIQRTEQGDSAMYLCASSHRRGGRDEQFFGPGTRLTVL.

V and J are TRBV10-3 and TRBJ2-1; D possibly corresponds to TRBD2 (7 bases). The germline V gene encodes CDR1 ENHRY and CDR2 SYGVKD. Trimming removed 11 bases at V and 5 bases at J, with 16 bases between. CDR3 length: 13 amino acids. CDR3 sequence: CASWGGPDNEQFF. The DNA for the CDR3 is TGTGCCTCCTGGGGGGGGCCAGACAATGAGCAGTTCTTC.

In regard to this clone: Relative to the germline gene, one junction end is altered; a read error may explain this. V usage is TRBV28 and J usage is TRBJ2-5; either TRBD1 or TRBD2 may fit D (5 bases each). This CDR3 region has 17 residues. From germline, CDR1 is MDHEN and CDR2 SYDVKM. CDR3 bases: TGTGCCAGCCGTTTTCTCTCTCGTCGGGGCAGGCAAGAGACCCAGTACTTC. Residues: CASRFLSRRGRQETQYF.

This rearrangement joins TRBV11-2 to TRBJ2-5, with 7 bases identical to TRBD1. The CDR3 loop spans 14 amino acids. CDR1 is SGHAT and CDR2 is FQNNGV in the germline V gene. The J segment lost 5 bases and the V segment lost 6 bases, leaving 9 bases of the junction unmatched. CDR3 sequence reads: CASSNRGGLETQYF. The CDR3 DNA reads as TGTGCCAGCAGTAACAGGGGCGGATTGGAGACCCAGTACTTC. Variable domain in full (rest from reference TRBV11-2 and TRBJ2-5): EAGVAQSPRYKIIEKRQSVAFWCNPISGHATLYWYQQILGQGPKLLIQFQNNGVVDDSQLPKDRFSAERLKGVDSTLKIQPAKLEDSAVYLCASSNRGGLETQYFGPGTRLLVL.